This T cell receptor (beta chain) was sequenced for a study of cytomegalovirus exposure and HLA in healthy donors. The CDR3 runs 14 residues. Per germline, CDR1 MNHEY and CDR2 SVGAGI. V shed 5 bases and J shed 0 bases, with 11 bases lying between them. This table comes from immunoSEQ multiplex PCR, and its TCRdb copy is limited to in-frame clones, with some not included. In the table there are about 280,000 clones, around nine tenths of which are singletons. Sequencing used PBMCs. This sequence joins TRBV6-5 and TRBJ2-7; D ambiguous. The receptor was isolated from a woman aged 18 to 35 in good health and CMV-seronegative. The CDR3 protein is CASSIDKTSYEQYF. The DNA for the CDR3 is TGTGCCAGCAGTATCGACAAAACCTCCTACGAGCAGTACTTC.